Below, 20 T cell receptor beta chains from the same sample are listed, as sequenced in a study of beta chain features in type 1 diabetes. Expressed TCRB transcripts were sequenced, since all the RNA that had been isolated was reverse transcribed. Some clones are missing from TCRdb's copy, which holds only in-frame ones; the method was immunoSEQ multiplex PCR. The table lists roughly 450,000 clones, around 14% of them singletons. Input material: naive CD4+ T cells from blood. The origin of the receptors is a man aged 25 to 40 in good health.

The chain employs TRBV5-1 and TRBJ2-1, with TRBD2 matching over 10 bases. The CDR3 runs to 14 residues. Germline CDR1 SGHRS, CDR2 YFSETQ. The trim removed 3 bases at V and 8 bases at J, leaving 5 bases unmatched. As DNA, the CDR3 is TGCGCCAGCAGCTCTAGCGGGAGTCAGGATGAGCAGTTCTTC. Translating it yields CASSSSGSQDEQFF.

The V and J genes are TRBV2 and TRBJ1-5; the D is unclear. This CDR3 spans 13 amino acids. Germline V lookup: CDR1 SNHLY, CDR2 FYNNEI. Trimming pared 3 bases from V and 11 bases from J, leaving 14 bases between. CDR3 coding DNA: TGTGCCAGCAGTGAGGCCAGATCACAGACCCAGCATTTT. It encodes CASSEARSQTQHF.

The rearrangement joins TRBV14 to TRBJ1-4; D call uncertain. The CDR3 has 13 residues. The V gene lost 4 bases and the J gene lost 4 bases, with 7 bases spanning the gap. Germline-derived CDR1 and CDR2 are SGHDN and FVKESK. The DNA of the CDR3 is TGTGCCAGCAGCCGTACCCTTAATGAAAAACTGTTTTTT. It codes for CASSRTLNEKLFF.

The genes are TRBV30 and TRBJ2-7; TRBD2 is a possible D gene (6 bases). Germline V lookup: CDR1 GTSNPN, CDR2 SVGIG (reference sequence). V was trimmed by 0 bases and J by 7 bases, leaving 13 bases between them. This CDR3 has 13 amino acids. The CDR3 here is CAWSVSGGKEQYV. In DNA, the CDR3 is TGTGCCTGGAGTGTATCGGGCGGGAAGGAGCAGTACGTC.

This clone has just a few counts. V usage is TRBV7-9 and J usage is TRBJ2-2; D is uncertain. This CDR3 contains 13 residues. V lost 5 bases and J 7 bases, leaving 11 bases between the germline ends. CDR1 is SEHNR and CDR2 is FQNEAQ in the germline V gene (reference sequence). This CDR3 reads CASSGVGLGELFF. In DNA, the CDR3 is TGTGCCAGCAGCGGCGTTGGGCTCGGGGAGCTGTTTTTT.

This chain links TRBV30 with TRBJ1-2, with D perhaps TRBD1 (5 bases). This CDR3 is 11 amino acids long. Germline V gene data show CDR1 as GTSNPN and CDR2 as SVGIG (reference sequence). Between the trimmed V and J ends, which lost 3 bases and 7 bases, there was a span of 9 bases. In nucleotides, the CDR3 is TGTGCCTGGAGACAGGCGGCTGGCTACACCTTC. Translated: CAWRQAAGYTF.

There are a few counts of this clone. The J gene is TRBJ1-1, the V gene TRBV7-9; 7 bases align to TRBD1. The CDR3 runs to 14 residues. From germline, CDR1 is SEHNR and CDR2 FQNEAQ (reference sequence). After removal of 5 bases from V and 5 bases from J, the junction contained 8 bases not matched to a gene. CDR3 sequence: CASSITGVGTEAFF. The CDR3 DNA sequence: TGTGCCAGCAGCATCACAGGGGTTGGGACTGAAGCTTTCTTT.

This chain joins TRBV5-1 and TRBJ1-1; no firm D call. The V gene lost 7 bases and the J gene lost 8 bases, with 18 bases spanning the gap. Germline values: CDR1 SGHRS, CDR2 YFSETQ. This CDR3 comprises 13 residues. The CDR3 region is CASRSTGRSEAFF. CDR3 nucleotide sequence: TGCGCCAGCCGATCGACTGGACGGTCAGAAGCTTTCTTT.

V and J are TRBV23-1 and TRBJ2-2, with D perhaps matching TRBD1 (6 bases). TRBV23-1 is treated as an ORF (open reading frame) with a function not yet certain. Trimming shortened V by 5 bases and J by 2 bases, and 21 bases separated the two germline ends. The CDR3 loop spans 18 amino acids. CDR3 nucleotides: TGCGCCAGCAGTTTTGGGCAGGGGAAACTTCCCAACACCGGGGAGCTGTTTTTT. Protein sequence: CASSFGQGKLPNTGELFF.

The chain has TRBV4-1 and TRBJ1-6; TRBD1 agrees at 11 bases. The CDR3 spans 15 residues. Germline V CDR1 and CDR2: MGHRA, YSYEKL. The V segment lost 4 bases and the J segment 5 bases; nucleotides outside the gene matches: 1. CDR3 amino acids: CASSRDRGNNSPLHF. The CDR3 DNA reads TGCGCCAGCAGCCGGGACAGGGGGAATAATTCACCCCTCCACTTT.

This chain links TRBV30 with TRBJ2-1, with D possibly being TRBD2 (6 bases). The CDR3 is made up of 13 amino acids. Germline V lookup: CDR1 GTSNPN, CDR2 SVGIG (reference sequence). Trimming took 0 bases from V and 10 from J, leaving 13 bases between them. The CDR3, as DNA: TGTGCCTGGAGTGTAACCGGTGCGGGGGAGCAGTTCTTC. It specifies CAWSVTGAGEQFF.

This clone was counted between two and nine times. The junction departs from the called germline gene at one end, perhaps through a read error. The CDR3 is CAISGSAYEQYF. In DNA form, the CDR3 reads TGTGCCATCAGTGGCAGTGCCTACGAGCAGTACTTC. The chain uses TRBV6-5 and TRBJ2-7; D remains ambiguous. The germline V gene has CDR1 MNHEY and CDR2 SVGAGI. This CDR3 is built from 12 residues.

This clone was observed once. The chain employs TRBV30 and TRBJ1-2; 10 nucleotides agree with TRBD1. The CDR3 has 14 amino acids. V shed 5 bases, J shed 3 bases, and the junction held 6 bases outside the gene matches. In germline, CDR1 is GTSNPN, CDR2 SVGIG (reference sequence). The CDR3 spells CAWVPDRGDYGYTF. The CDR3 nucleotides read TGTGCCTGGGTTCCGGACAGGGGGGACTATGGCTACACCTTC. The full variable domain, completed using reference TRBV30 and TRBJ1-2, is SQTIHQWPATLVQPVGSPLSLECTVEGTSNPNLYWYRQAAGRGLQLLFYSVGIGQISSEVPQNLSASRPQDRQFILSSKKLLLSDSGFYLCAWVPDRGDYGYTFGSGTRLTVV.

This clone was seen only a few times. The chain joins TRBV5-4 to TRBJ1-4; maybe TRBD1 (6 bases). V lost 1 base to trimming and J lost 3 bases, with 10 bases between them. Germline CDR1 is SGHNT and CDR2 is YYREEE (reference sequence). CDR3 size: 15 residues. CDR3 residues: CASSLRTDSNEKLFF. The CDR3 DNA sequence: TGTGCCAGCAGCTTGAGGACAGACTCTAATGAAAAACTGTTTTTT.

There are a few counts of this clone. The rearrangement uses TRBV14 and TRBJ2-1; TRBD1 matches at 9 bases. Trimming at V came to 2 bases and at J to 15 bases, leaving 8 bases not matched to a gene. CDR3 length: 13 amino acids. Germline loops: CDR1 SGHDN, CDR2 FVKESK. The CDR3 is CASSQLRQGDRFF. For the CDR3, the DNA is TGTGCCAGCAGCCAATTGCGACAGGGGGACCGGTTCTTC.

This clone was observed a handful of times. This chain joins TRBV25-1 and TRBJ2-1, with D unclear. Germline V gives CDR1 MGHDK, CDR2 SYGVNS. V gave up 1 base and J gave up 1 base, with 8 bases separating them. The CDR3 has 15 amino acids. The CDR3 coding sequence is TGTGCCAGCAGTGAATCGGCAAGATCCTACAATGAGCAGTTCTTC. Its protein product is CASSESARSYNEQFF.

V usage is TRBV15 and J usage is TRBJ2-3; D is ambiguous. The CDR3 loop spans 13 amino acids. Germline-derived CDR1 and CDR2 are LNHNV and YYDKDF (reference sequence). Trimming cost V 7 bases and J 0 bases, with 8 bases left between them. In DNA form, the CDR3 reads TGTGCCACCAACAAGCTGAGCACAGATACGCAGTATTTT. The encoded protein is CATNKLSTDTQYF.

The chain has TRBV14 and TRBJ2-1; 10 bases fit TRBD2. J lost 10 bases, V lost 2 bases, and 2 bases had no gene match. The CDR3 contains 13 residues. Germline V gene lookup returns CDR1 SGHDN and CDR2 FVKESK. The CDR3 region has the DNA TGTGCCAGCAGCCAAATGACTAGCGGGGAGCAGTTCTTC. Translating it yields CASSQMTSGEQFF. Full variable domain (outside the CDR3, taken from reference TRBV14 and TRBJ2-1): EAGVTQFPSHSVIEKGQTVTLRCDPISGHDNLYWYRRVMGKEIKFLLHFVKESKQDESGMPNNRFLAERTGGTYSTLKVQPAELEDSGVYFCASSQMTSGEQFFGPGTRLTVL.

This chain connects TRBV9 to TRBJ2-4; D gene uncertain. Germline CDR1 and CDR2: SGDLS and YYNGEE. The CDR3 is 14 residues long. V lost 0 bases and J 7 bases, leaving 11 bases between the germline ends. The CDR3 reads CASSVGLQVNIQYF. The CDR3 DNA reads as TGTGCCAGCAGCGTAGGATTGCAAGTGAACATTCAGTACTTC.

V is TRBV9 and J is TRBJ2-3; 7 bases match TRBD2. CDR3 length equals 16 residues. Losses at the gene ends were 0 bases for V and 3 bases for J; bases not matched to a gene: 7. CDR1 is SGDLS and CDR2 is YYNGEE in the germline V gene. The CDR3 region is CASSVDPGGPTDTQYF. CDR3 bases: TGTGCCAGCAGCGTAGACCCGGGAGGCCCAACAGATACGCAGTATTTT.